One sample yielded the 18 T cell receptor beta chains listed below, sequenced in a study of beta chain features in type 1 diabetes. Isolated RNA was reverse transcribed in full, so expressed TCRB transcripts were sequenced. Libraries were prepared by immunoSEQ multiplex PCR; TCRdb keeps only in-frame clonotypes and omits some of them. The repertoire holds 900,000 or so clones, with roughly a sixth as singletons. Sequenced: naive CD4+ T cells from blood. All receptors come from a woman aged 18 to 35 in good health.

On this clone: The sample contains more than one DNA sequence encoding this CDR3. The chain combines TRBV5-6 with TRBJ2-7; 7 bases align to TRBD2. The CDR3 length is 13 residues. Germline V lookup: CDR1 SGHDT, CDR2 YYEEEE. Trimming took 4 bases from V and 3 from J; bases not matched to a gene: 4. CDR3 sequence (DNA): TGTGCCAGCAGCCCGGGACTATACTACGAGCAGTACTTC. As protein: CASSPGLYYEQYF.

This clone has only a few counts. V usage is TRBV5-1 and J usage is TRBJ2-4, with TRBD2 as a possible D gene (6 bases). Deletions cut 3 bases from V and 8 bases from J, with 6 bases between. Germline loops: CDR1 SGHRS, CDR2 YFSETQ. CDR3 size: 11 residues. The DNA for the CDR3 is TGCGCCAGCAGCTCGGGGGACATTCAGTACTTC. Protein sequence: CASSSGDIQYF.

Note on this clone: The junction shows a germline mismatch at one end, possibly a read error. This chain links TRBV10-3 with TRBJ2-5; TRBD2 aligns across 7 bases. CDR1 is ENHRY and CDR2 is SYGVKD in the germline V gene. CDR3 length: 15 amino acids. CDR3 sequence (DNA): TGTGCCAGCAGTTCCCCGCAAGGGAGGGGAGAGACCCAGTACTTC. Encoded protein: CASSSPQGRGETQYF.

V is TRBV11-2 and J is TRBJ1-2; D ambiguous. The CDR3 extends over 15 amino acids. The V and J ends lost 2 bases and 2 bases respectively, with 12 bases between them. Per germline, CDR1 SGHAT and CDR2 FQNNGV. CDR3 in DNA: TGTGCCAGCAGCTTATGGCAGAGAGAGAACTATGGCTACACCTTC. Protein sequence: CASSLWQRENYGYTF.

The rearrangement uses TRBV15 and TRBJ1-4; D may be TRBD1 (6 bases). The length of the CDR3 is 15 residues. Germline V CDR1 and CDR2: LNHNV, YYDKDF (reference sequence). The germline V and J ends were trimmed by 0 bases and 8 bases, with 13 bases remaining between them. Here the CDR3 reads CATSRDWPGDEKLFF. The CDR3 DNA reads as TGTGCCACCAGCAGAGATTGGCCAGGGGACGAAAAACTGTTTTTT. Drawing the rest from reference TRBV15 and TRBJ1-4, the complete variable domain is DAMVIQNPRYQVTQFGKPVTLSCSQTLNHNVMYWYQQKSSQAPKLLFHYYDKDFNNEADTPDNFQSRRPNTSFCFLDIRSPGLGDTAMYLCATSRDWPGDEKLFFGSGTQLSVL.

This clone was counted between two and nine times. The chain couples TRBV6-5 to TRBJ2-5; TRBD1 matches 9 bases. This CDR3 spans 16 amino acids. Trimming took 4 bases from V and 5 from J; bases not matched to a gene: 11. CDR1 is MNHEY and CDR2 is SVGAGI in the germline V gene. CDR3 amino acids: CASSFSGTGTGETQYF. The DNA for the CDR3 is TGTGCCAGCAGTTTCTCCGGGACAGGGACCGGGGAGACCCAGTACTTC.

This clone has more than one count but fewer than ten. The genes are TRBV7-9 and TRBJ2-1; 8 nucleotides agree with TRBD1. There are 17 residues in the CDR3. V lost 1 base and J lost 8; bases outside the gene matches: 13. CDR1 SEHNR and CDR2 FQNEAQ come from the germline V gene (reference sequence). The CDR3 reads CASSLGSAGGQFDEQFF. As DNA, the CDR3 is TGTGCCAGCAGCTTAGGAAGTGCAGGGGGCCAGTTCGATGAGCAGTTCTTC.

The CDR3 DNA follows: TGTGCCAGCAGCATAGACGGGACAGAAGAGACCCAGTACTTC. This translates into CASSIDGTEETQYF. The chain joins TRBV4-2 to TRBJ2-5; 7 nucleotides agree with TRBD1. V trimming: 5 bases; J trimming: 3 bases; junction bases outside the gene matches: 6. Germline CDR1 LGHNA, CDR2 YNFKEQ. The CDR3 spans 14 residues.

This chain uses TRBV5-1 with TRBJ2-7, with TRBD1 matching over 8 bases. Trimming cost V 0 bases and J 2 bases; bases outside gene matches: 4. Germline CDR1 is SGHRS and CDR2 is YFSETQ. This CDR3 contains 15 residues. CDR3 DNA: TGCGCCAGCAGCTTGGGTGGGACAGGACCCTACGAGCAGTACTTC. Encoded protein: CASSLGGTGPYEQYF.

This clone occurred a few times. At one of its ends the junction is not consistent with the germline gene, which may arise from a read error. The rearrangement links TRBV27 to TRBJ1-4; no reliable D call. The CDR3 has 15 residues. The V gene's germline CDR1 is MNHEY and CDR2 SMNVEV (reference sequence). The CDR3 sequence: CASSLWTGYAEKLFF. In DNA, the CDR3 is TGTGCCAGCAGCTTATGGACGGGGTATGCTGAAAAACTGTTTTTT.

V is TRBV4-3 and J is TRBJ2-5; TRBD1 matches at 11 bases. Germline CDR1 is LGHNA and CDR2 is YSLEER. There are 17 residues in the CDR3. The junction had 8 bases not matched to a gene; V was cut back by 1 base and J by 4 bases. This CDR3 is CASSQAIGQGAGETQYF. CDR3 bases: TGCGCCAGCAGCCAAGCTATAGGACAGGGGGCGGGAGAGACCCAGTACTTC.

The chain carries TRBV5-1 and TRBJ1-1; perhaps TRBD1 as D (5 bases). This CDR3 is built from 15 residues. Germline assignment: CDR1 SGHRS and CDR2 YFSETQ. V was pared by 4 bases and J by 0 bases, with 13 bases between. CDR3 nucleotide sequence: TGCGCCAGCAGCCCCCTGACAGTAATGAACACTGAAGCTTTCTTT. Its protein product is CASSPLTVMNTEAFF.

The rearrangement joins TRBV10-2 to TRBJ2-1; D not resolved. From germline, CDR1 is WSHSY and CDR2 SAAADI. V was pared by 1 base and J by 9 bases, with 7 bases between. This CDR3 contains 12 residues. In DNA, the CDR3 is TGCGCCAGCAGTGAGTGGGTGACTGAGCAGTTCTTC. Protein product: CASSEWVTEQFF.

A few counts support this clone. Other DNA sequences of this sample code for an identical CDR3. This chain uses TRBV18 with TRBJ2-5; D not resolved. The CDR3 sequence is 11 residues long. V was cut by 4 bases and J by 3 bases, with 3 bases left in between. CDR1 is KGHSH, CDR2 LQKENI, per germline. The CDR3 nucleotides are TGTGCCAGCTCACGAGAAGAGACCCAGTACTTC. It encodes CASSREETQYF.

This clone was observed a few times. Other DNA sequences within the sample encode an identical CDR3. The chain uses TRBV29-1 and TRBJ1-2, with D maybe TRBD1 (6 bases). CDR1 is SQVTM, CDR2 ANQGSEA, per germline. There are 12 residues in the CDR3. V was trimmed by 4 bases and J by 3 bases, leaving 9 bases between them. DNA of the CDR3: TGCAGCGTTGTAAGGGGGGACTATGGCTACACCTTC. It translates to CSVVRGDYGYTF.

This clone appeared a few times. The rearrangement links TRBV6-6 to TRBJ2-1; D ambiguous. V was cut by 5 bases and J by 4 bases, with 6 bases left in between. This CDR3 contains 12 residues. Germline-derived CDR1 and CDR2 are MNHNY and SVGAGI (reference sequence). The CDR3 DNA follows: TGTGCCAGCAGTGCGCAGTACAATGAGCAGTTCTTC. It yields the protein CASSAQYNEQFF.

The chain is built from TRBV5-1 and TRBJ2-7; TRBD1 is a possible D gene (5 bases). The CDR3 sequence is 15 residues long. Germline values: CDR1 SGHRS, CDR2 YFSETQ. V shed 4 bases and J shed 3 bases, with 17 bases lying between them. Here the CDR3 reads CASSKGQYSIYEQYF. Written as DNA, the CDR3 is TGCGCCAGCAGCAAGGGGCAGTACTCGATCTACGAGCAGTACTTC.

The rearrangement uses TRBV29-1 and TRBJ2-7; no reliable D call. V was clipped by 7 bases and J by 0 bases, with 13 bases between them. Germline values: CDR1 SQVTM, CDR2 ANQGSEA. The CDR3 is 13 residues long. CDR3 nucleotide sequence: TGCAGCGCATACGGTGGGAACTCCTACGAGCAGTACTTC. Its protein product is CSAYGGNSYEQYF.